These 6 T cell receptor beta chains came from one sample sequenced in a study of identical twins. In TCRdb, the 5' RACE reads were re-called with MiXCR into one record per CDR3 protein. The data hold over 550,000 distinct CDR3 sequences, with 7.1% observed a single time. These same data were also listed under a study on yellow fever vaccine responses in identical twins.

Sequences were obtained from PBMCs. The source of these receptors is a young woman in good health.

There are many counts of this clonotype. This rearrangement joins TRBV28 to TRBJ2-1, with 13 bases identical to TRBD2. Germline loops: CDR1 MDHEN, CDR2 SYDVKM. V lost 7 bases, J lost 1 base, and 13 bases stayed unmatched. The CDR3 loop spans 19 amino acids. The CDR3 protein is CASINLGLAGEGSYNEQFF. The CDR3 nucleotides read TGTGCCAGCATTAACCTTGGACTAGCGGGGGAGGGATCCTACAATGAGCAGTTCTTC.

This chain links TRBV7-3 with TRBJ2-1; TRBD2 might be the D (6 bases). The CDR3 has 15 amino acids. Trimming shortened V by 0 bases and J by 6 bases, and 12 bases separated the two germline ends. In germline, CDR1 is SGHTA, CDR2 FQGTGA. The CDR3 loop is CASSLTVLAVNEQFF. In DNA form, the CDR3 reads TGTGCCAGCAGCTTAACCGTCTTAGCGGTCAATGAGCAGTTCTTC.

This clonotype was seen more than once but under ten times. The V call is TRBV4-1, the J call TRBJ2-3; the D is unclear. Germline CDR1 MGHRA, CDR2 YSYEKL. CDR3 length: 12 residues. Trimming shortened V by 4 bases and J by 8 bases, and 10 bases separated the two germline ends. The CDR3 DNA follows: TGCGCCAGCAGCCGACCGGTGGGTACGCAGTATTTT. Its protein product is CASSRPVGTQYF.

The chain joins TRBV7-9 to TRBJ1-1; no reliable D call. The CDR3 totals 15 residues. The germline V and J ends were trimmed by 1 base and 5 bases, with 14 bases remaining between them. Germline V gene lookup returns CDR1 SEHNR and CDR2 FQNEAQ (reference sequence). DNA of the CDR3: TGTGCCAGCAGCTTAGAGGCCAGACCTTGGACTGAAGCTTTCTTT. Translated, it gives CASSLEARPWTEAFF.

This clonotype was observed a handful of times. In DNA, the CDR3 is TGCGCCAGCAGCTCGGGGACTAGCGGTGATACGCAGTATTTT. Encoded protein: CASSSGTSGDTQYF. V gene TRBV5-1 combines with J gene TRBJ2-3, with TRBD2 matching over 11 bases. Germline V lookup: CDR1 SGHRS, CDR2 YFSETQ. V lost 3 bases and J lost 6; bases outside the gene matches: 3. The CDR3 consists of 14 residues.

This clonotype has at least ten counts. V and J are TRBV11-2 and TRBJ2-7; D gene ambiguous. Per the germline V gene, CDR1 is SGHAT and CDR2 is FQNNGV. The CDR3 spans 14 residues. Between the trimmed V and J ends, which lost 1 base and 2 bases, there was a span of 9 bases. CDR3 protein: CASSLGRVTYEQYF. The CDR3 DNA reads as TGTGCCAGCAGCTTAGGCCGGGTTACCTACGAGCAGTACTTC.